The clone carrying this TCR beta chain was seen a handful of times. The antigen is unknown. The entry originates in a study of T cell repertoires in cytomegalovirus infection. Study-level information: Public signatures in TCR beta pointed to CMV infection and matching HLA type.

Each CDR3 protein is one row after TCRdb ran MiXCR on the reads. The sample consists of around 440,000 distinct CDR3 sequences, around 10% of them appearing once. Study-wide results and limits: Predominance within the ex vivo response was attributable to HLA-C-restricted CMV-specific TCR beta clonotypes.

The length of the CDR3 is 16 residues. CDR1 SGHRS and CDR2 YFSETQ come from the germline V gene. Trimming shortened V by 0 bases and J by 0 bases, and 11 bases separated the two germline ends. The receptor comes from a human donor in good health (CMV status not recorded). Some clones in this sample may be carry-over from other donors' samples. J is TRBJ2-3 and V is TRBV5-1; D gene ambiguous. Sequencing was performed on PBMCs. The CDR3 nucleotides read TGCGCCAGCAGCTTGGATCCAGCGCCTAGCACAGATACGCAGTATTTT. It specifies CASSLDPAPSTDTQYF. The entire variable domain, with the rest obtained from reference TRBV5-1 and TRBJ2-3, is as follows: KAGVTQTPRYLIKTRGQQVTLSCSPISGHRSVSWYQQTPGQGLQFLFEYFSETQRNKGNFPGRFSGRQFSNSRSEMNVSTLELGDSALYLCASSLDPAPSTDTQYFGPGTRLTVL.